The clone carrying this TCR beta chain was counted only a few times. Its antigen is not known. These data are taken from a study of beta chain features in type 1 diabetes. CDR3 length: 14 amino acids. Trimming removed 4 bases from V and 1 base from J, with 11 bases in between. Germline assignment: CDR1 SGHRS and CDR2 YFSETQ. Expressed TCRB transcripts were sequenced, since all the RNA that had been isolated was reverse transcribed. TCRdb's table, derived via immunoSEQ multiplex PCR, lists solely in-frame clones and lacks some. The sample gives about 700,000 clones, around 15% of which show up once; less than 0.025% is in the top ten. Study-wide results and limits: Whether HLA type affects TCRB rearrangement stayed undetermined in the present work. Type 1 diabetes patients showed a moderate but significant shortening of TCRB CDR3s in all four CD4+ subsets. The naive, central memory and Treg TCRB repertoires looked more alike in patients than they did in healthy donors. Overrepresentation of cells with high TCR expression could result from cDNA sequencing.

Only one heparinised blood draw was taken per donor, and its volume averaged approximately 100 mL. Material for sequencing was naive CD4+ T cells from blood. The rearrangement links TRBV5-1 to TRBJ2-5; D unclear. This receptor was taken from a young man with type 1 diabetes. The CDR3 DNA is TGCGCCAGCAGCCTTGTGAGGTCCCAAGAGACCCAGTACTTC. Residues: CASSLVRSQETQYF.